This entry concerns a single T cell receptor beta chain. Trimming took 5 bases from V and 4 from J; bases not matched to a gene: 6. The CDR3 runs to 14 residues. CDR1 is MNHEY and CDR2 is SVGEGT in the germline V gene. These data are taken from a study of blood T cell repertoires in COVID-19. Study details: The analysed material was cDNA or gDNA that came from T cells, B-cell-depleted T cells, or PBMCs.

Sequenced by immunoSEQ multiplex PCR; TCRdb stores in-frame clones only, minus some. The table has fewer than 250,000 clones, about 86% seen once. The clonotype originates from a man in his fifties with active or convalescent COVID-19. The chain uses TRBV6-2 or TRBV6-3 and TRBJ2-3, with TRBD1 matching 7 bases. The sequencing sample was made of peripheral blood. CDR3 loop: CASSPDRESDTQYF. The CDR3 region has the DNA TGTGCCAGCAGTCCCGACAGGGAATCAGATACGCAGTATTTT.